Below, 11 T cell receptor beta chains from the same sample are listed, as sequenced in a study of beta chain features in type 1 diabetes. Study-level results: Significant though moderate, a shortening of TCRB CDR3s appeared in all four CD4+ subsets of Type 1 diabetes patients.

No cognate antigen is known for these TCRs. cDNA synthesis used the whole RNA isolate, giving expressed TCRB sequences. This table comes from immunoSEQ multiplex PCR, and its TCRdb copy is limited to in-frame clones, with some not included. Among some 130,000 clones listed, roughly 10% were seen once. Sequences were obtained from central memory CD4+ T cells from blood. All receptors derive from a man between 25 and 39 years old with type 1 diabetes.

This clone was detected a few times. This sequence joins TRBV13 and TRBJ2-3, with TRBD2 matching 8 bases. The germline gives CDR1 PRHDT, CDR2 FYEKMQ (reference sequence). The CDR3 runs 17 residues. Germline trimming cut 4 bases from V and 2 bases from J; bases unmatched to any gene: 11. The CDR3 is CASSSTIAGHHTDTQYF. CDR3 DNA sequence: TGTGCCAGCAGCTCAACCATAGCGGGACACCACACAGATACGCAGTATTTT.

The chain combines TRBV25-1 with TRBJ1-6; D gene uncertain. V dropped 4 bases and J dropped 4 bases, with 5 bases sitting between them. The CDR3 extends over 13 amino acids. CDR1 MGHDK and CDR2 SYGVNS come from the germline V gene. CDR3 loop: CASSAKYNSPLHF. CDR3 coding DNA: TGTGCCAGCAGTGCAAAATATAATTCACCCCTCCACTTT.

This clone has more than one count but fewer than ten. The V and J genes are TRBV30 and TRBJ2-5; 9 bases agree with TRBD2. After removal of 4 bases from V and 5 bases from J, the junction contained 8 bases not matched to a gene. The CDR3 is 14 residues long. CDR1 and CDR2 (germline): GTSNPN, SVGIG (reference sequence). CDR3 nucleotide sequence: TGTGCCTGGACTCGCGGGGGGGCCGGGGAGACCCAGTACTTC. This gives the protein CAWTRGGAGETQYF. Combining the CDR3 with reference TRBV30 and TRBJ2-5 gives the whole variable domain SQTIHQWPATLVQPVGSPLSLECTVEGTSNPNLYWYRQAAGRGLQLLFYSVGIGQISSEVPQNLSASRPQDRQFILSSKKLLLSDSGFYLCAWTRGGAGETQYFGPGTRLLVL.

The chain couples TRBV10-3 to TRBJ1-1; 7 bases agree with TRBD1. The CDR3 has 13 residues. Germline-derived CDR1 and CDR2 are ENHRY and SYGVKD. V dropped 11 bases and J dropped 4; count of bases not matched to a gene: 10. Here the CDR3 reads CAARDRPSTEAFF. CDR3 coding DNA: TGTGCCGCACGGGACAGACCGAGCACTGAAGCTTTCTTT.

The V call is TRBV5-4, the J call TRBJ2-1, with a weak D call TRBD1 (5 bases). Germline V CDR1 and CDR2: SGHNT, YYREEE (reference sequence). The CDR3 runs 13 residues. The ends were cut back, 2 bases at V and 8 bases at J, with 11 bases in the middle. This CDR3 reads CASSFRDGDEQFF. In DNA form, the CDR3 reads TGTGCCAGCAGCTTCAGGGATGGAGATGAGCAGTTCTTC.

This clone appeared a few times. The V call is TRBV18, the J call TRBJ2-1, with 7 bases aligning to TRBD1. This CDR3 has 15 residues. The germline V gene has CDR1 KGHSH and CDR2 LQKENI. J lost 1 base, V lost 3 bases, and 3 bases had no gene match. CDR3 coding DNA: TGTGCCAGCTCACCTCTGGGACAGTCCTACAATGAGCAGTTCTTC. Protein: CASSPLGQSYNEQFF. Drawing the rest from reference TRBV18 and TRBJ2-1, the complete variable domain is NAGVMQNPRHLVRRRGQEARLRCSPMKGHSHVYWYRQLPEEGLKFMVYLQKENIIDESGMPKERFSAEFPKEGPSILRIQQVVRGDSAAYFCASSPLGQSYNEQFFGPGTRLTVL.

This chain links TRBV27 with TRBJ2-1; D is perhaps TRBD1 (7 bases). Germline V gene lookup returns CDR1 MNHEY and CDR2 SMNVEV (reference sequence). V was trimmed by 6 bases and J by 3 bases, leaving 12 bases between them. There are 14 residues in the CDR3. The CDR3 loop reads CASRQGGLYNEQFF. The CDR3 nucleotides are TGTGCCAGCAGGCAGGGGGGACTCTACAATGAGCAGTTCTTC.

This clone has only a few counts. The J gene is TRBJ2-1, the V gene TRBV9, with 9 bases matching TRBD2. Germline CDR1 reads SGDLS; CDR2 reads YYNGEE. The CDR3 totals 15 residues. With 0 bases clipped from V and 4 bases from J, the junction kept 2 bases outside the gene matches. The CDR3: CASSVGLADYNEQFF. CDR3 in DNA: TGTGCCAGCAGCGTAGGACTAGCGGATTACAATGAGCAGTTCTTC.

V is TRBV5-1 and J is TRBJ2-3; 10 nucleotides agree with TRBD1. V gave up 0 bases and J gave up 4 bases; unmatched junction bases: 8. There are 17 residues in the CDR3. Germline CDR1 reads SGHRS; CDR2 reads YFSETQ. CDR3 nucleotide sequence: TGCGCCAGCAGCTTGGATTGGGGACAGGGGTCATCAGATACGCAGTATTTT. It is translated as CASSLDWGQGSSDTQYF.

This clone was observed a few times. The gene calls are TRBV7-2 and TRBJ1-4, with a tentative D call TRBD1 (6 bases). The CDR3 covers 14 residues. Germline lookup yields CDR1 SGHTA and CDR2 FQGNSA. V dropped 5 bases and J dropped 1 base, with 8 bases sitting between them. The chain's CDR3 is CASSPRGTNEKLFF. The CDR3, as DNA: TGTGCCAGCAGCCCCAGGGGAACTAATGAAAAACTGTTTTTT.

A remark on this clone: In the same sample, other DNA sequences code for this CDR3. The chain carries TRBV5-8 and TRBJ2-7, with 7 bases identical to TRBD1. The junction had 2 bases not matched to a gene; V was cut back by 1 base and J by 4 bases. The CDR3 covers 13 residues. Germline V gives CDR1 SGHTS, CDR2 YDEGEE. The CDR3 region is CASSLLQGYEQYF. The CDR3 nucleotides read TGTGCCAGCAGCTTGTTACAGGGGTACGAGCAGTACTTC.